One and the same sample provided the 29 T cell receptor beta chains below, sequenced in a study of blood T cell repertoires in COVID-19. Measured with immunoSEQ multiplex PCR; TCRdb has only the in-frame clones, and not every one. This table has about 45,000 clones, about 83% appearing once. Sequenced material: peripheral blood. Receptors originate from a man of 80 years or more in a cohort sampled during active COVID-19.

The CDR3 nucleotides read TGTGCCATCAGTCGACTTGGACAGGGGGATGGCTACACCTTC. Encoded protein: CAISRLGQGDGYTF. V and J are TRBV10-3 and TRBJ1-2, with 10 bases lining up with TRBD1. The CDR3 sequence is 14 residues long. After removal of 5 bases from V and 6 bases from J, the junction contained 6 bases not matched to a gene. Germline-derived CDR1 and CDR2 are ENHRY and SYGVKD.

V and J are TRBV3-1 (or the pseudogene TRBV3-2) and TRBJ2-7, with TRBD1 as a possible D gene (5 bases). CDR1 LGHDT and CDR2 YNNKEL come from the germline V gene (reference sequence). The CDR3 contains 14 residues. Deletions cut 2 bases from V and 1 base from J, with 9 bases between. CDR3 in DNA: TGTGCCAGCAGCCAAATCCCAGGGTCCTACGAGCAGTACTTC. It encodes CASSQIPGSYEQYF.

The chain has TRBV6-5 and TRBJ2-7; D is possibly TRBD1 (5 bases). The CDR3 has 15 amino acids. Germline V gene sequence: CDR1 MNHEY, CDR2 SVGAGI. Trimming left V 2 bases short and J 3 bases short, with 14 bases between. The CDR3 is CASSYTTAPHYEQYF. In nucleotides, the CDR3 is TGTGCCAGCAGTTACACGACAGCCCCCCACTACGAGCAGTACTTC.

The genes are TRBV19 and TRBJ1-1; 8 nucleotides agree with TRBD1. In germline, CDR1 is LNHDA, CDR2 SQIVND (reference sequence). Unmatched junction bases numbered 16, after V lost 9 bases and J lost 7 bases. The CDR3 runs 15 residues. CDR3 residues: CASQKGATGGNEAFF. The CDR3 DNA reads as TGTGCCAGCCAGAAGGGGGCCACAGGGGGGAATGAAGCTTTCTTT.

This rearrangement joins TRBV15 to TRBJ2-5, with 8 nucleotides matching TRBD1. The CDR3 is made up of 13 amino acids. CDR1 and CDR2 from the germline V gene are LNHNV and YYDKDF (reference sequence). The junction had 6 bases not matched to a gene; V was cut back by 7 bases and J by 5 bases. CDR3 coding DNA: TGTGCCACCAACAGGGGGAGGTTGGAGACCCAGTACTTC. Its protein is CATNRGRLETQYF.

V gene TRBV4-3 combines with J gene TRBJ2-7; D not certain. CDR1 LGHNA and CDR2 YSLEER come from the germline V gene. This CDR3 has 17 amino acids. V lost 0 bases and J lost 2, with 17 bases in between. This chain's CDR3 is CASSQEVFTLKPYEQYF. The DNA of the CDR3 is TGCGCCAGCAGCCAAGAGGTATTTACGCTTAAGCCCTACGAGCAGTACTTC.

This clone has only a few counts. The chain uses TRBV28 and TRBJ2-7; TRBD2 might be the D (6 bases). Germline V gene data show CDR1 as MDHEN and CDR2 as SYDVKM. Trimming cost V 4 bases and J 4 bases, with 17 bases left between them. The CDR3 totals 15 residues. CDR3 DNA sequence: TGTGCCAGCAGTTCCCCCGGGGGACGTTTTTACGAGCAGTACTTC. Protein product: CASSSPGGRFYEQYF.

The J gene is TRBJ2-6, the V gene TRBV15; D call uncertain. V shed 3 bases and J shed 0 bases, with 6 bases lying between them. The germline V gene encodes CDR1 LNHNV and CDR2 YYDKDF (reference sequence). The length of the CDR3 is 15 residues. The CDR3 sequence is CATSRPYSGANVLTF. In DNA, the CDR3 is TGTGCCACCAGCAGGCCCTACTCTGGGGCCAACGTCCTGACTTTC.

This chain's CDR3 is CASSYTETDTQYF. The CDR3 coding sequence is TGTGCCAGCAGTTACACGGAGACAGATACGCAGTATTTT. This sequence joins TRBV6-2 or TRBV6-3 and TRBJ2-3; no clear D gene. V was trimmed by 2 bases and J by 3 bases, leaving 6 bases between them. CDR3 length: 13 residues. Germline CDR1 and CDR2: MNHEY and SVGEGT.

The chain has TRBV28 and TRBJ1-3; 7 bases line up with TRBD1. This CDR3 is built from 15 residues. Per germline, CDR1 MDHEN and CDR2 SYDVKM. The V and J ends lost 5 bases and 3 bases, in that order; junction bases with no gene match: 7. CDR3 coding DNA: TGTGCCAGCAGTCCAACCCAGGGGGATGGAAACACCATATATTTT. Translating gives CASSPTQGDGNTIYF. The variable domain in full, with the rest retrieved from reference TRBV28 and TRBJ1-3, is DVKVTQSSRYLVKRTGEKVFLECVQDMDHENMFWYRQDPGLGLRLIYFSYDVKMKEKGDIPEGYSVSREKKERFSLILESASTNQTSMYLCASSPTQGDGNTIYFGEGSWLTVV.

CDR3 nucleotide sequence: TGTGCCAGCAGGGCCGGGACTAGCGGGGGAGGGCCCTACAATGAGCAGTTCTTC. Translated: CASRAGTSGGGPYNEQFF. The chain is built from TRBV2 and TRBJ2-1, with 14 nucleotides matching TRBD2. The CDR3 is made up of 18 amino acids. Trimming cost V 6 bases and J 2 bases; bases outside gene matches: 9. Germline loops: CDR1 SNHLY, CDR2 FYNNEI.

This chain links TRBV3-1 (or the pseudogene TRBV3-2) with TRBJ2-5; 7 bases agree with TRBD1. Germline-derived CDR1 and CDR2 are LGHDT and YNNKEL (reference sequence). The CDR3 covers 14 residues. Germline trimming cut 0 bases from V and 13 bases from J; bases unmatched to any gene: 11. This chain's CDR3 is CASSQDPGQVGLYF. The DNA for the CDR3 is TGTGCCAGCAGCCAAGACCCCGGACAGGTTGGTCTGTACTTC.

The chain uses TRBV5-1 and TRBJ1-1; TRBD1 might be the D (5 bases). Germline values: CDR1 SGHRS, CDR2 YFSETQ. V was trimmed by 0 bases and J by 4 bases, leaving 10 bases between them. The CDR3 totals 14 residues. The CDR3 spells CASSLAAGGTEAFF. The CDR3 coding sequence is TGCGCCAGCAGCTTGGCCGCGGGGGGCACTGAAGCTTTCTTT.

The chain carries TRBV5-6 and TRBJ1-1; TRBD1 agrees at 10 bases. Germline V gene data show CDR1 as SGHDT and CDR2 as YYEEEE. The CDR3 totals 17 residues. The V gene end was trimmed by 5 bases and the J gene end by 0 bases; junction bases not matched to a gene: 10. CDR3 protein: CASRRGQGIRVNTEAFF. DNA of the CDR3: TGTGCCAGCAGAAGGGGACAGGGGATAAGGGTGAACACTGAAGCTTTCTTT.

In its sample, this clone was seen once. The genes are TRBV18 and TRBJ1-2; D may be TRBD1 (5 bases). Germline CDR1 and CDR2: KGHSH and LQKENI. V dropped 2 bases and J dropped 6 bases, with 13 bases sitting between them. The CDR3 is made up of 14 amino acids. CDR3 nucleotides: TGTGCCAGCTCACCAATATTCGTCAGGGATGGCTACACCTTC. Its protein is CASSPIFVRDGYTF.

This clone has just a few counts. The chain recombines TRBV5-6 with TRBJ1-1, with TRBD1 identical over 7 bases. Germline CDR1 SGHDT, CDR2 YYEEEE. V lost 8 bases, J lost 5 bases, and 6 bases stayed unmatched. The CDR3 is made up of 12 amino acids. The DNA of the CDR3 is TGTGCCAGTGGAAGGGGGCGTACTGAAGCTTTCTTT. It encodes CASGRGRTEAFF.

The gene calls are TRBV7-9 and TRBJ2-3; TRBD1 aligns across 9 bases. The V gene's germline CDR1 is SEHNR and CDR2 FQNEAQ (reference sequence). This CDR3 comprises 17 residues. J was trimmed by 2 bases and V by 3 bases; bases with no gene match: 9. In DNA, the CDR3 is TGTGCCAGCAGCTTGGCCCTGACAGGGGGGAACACAGATACGCAGTATTTT. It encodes CASSLALTGGNTDTQYF.

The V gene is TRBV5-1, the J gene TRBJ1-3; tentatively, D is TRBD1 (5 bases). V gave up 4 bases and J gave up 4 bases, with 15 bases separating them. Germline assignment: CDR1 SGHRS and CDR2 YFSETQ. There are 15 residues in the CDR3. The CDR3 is CASSTAGQFGNTIYF. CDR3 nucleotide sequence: TGCGCCAGCAGCACCGCGGGGCAGTTCGGAAACACCATATATTTT.

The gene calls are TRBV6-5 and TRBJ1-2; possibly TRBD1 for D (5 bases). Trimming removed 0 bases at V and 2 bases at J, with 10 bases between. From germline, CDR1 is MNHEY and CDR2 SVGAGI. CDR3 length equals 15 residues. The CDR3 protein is CASSYSAGMNYGYTF. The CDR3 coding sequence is TGTGCCAGCAGTTACTCGGCAGGGATGAACTATGGCTACACCTTC.

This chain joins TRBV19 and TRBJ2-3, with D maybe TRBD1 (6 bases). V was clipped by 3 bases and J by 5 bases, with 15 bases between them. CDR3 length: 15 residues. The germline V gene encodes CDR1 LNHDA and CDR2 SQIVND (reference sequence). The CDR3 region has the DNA TGTGCCAGTAGTATTAAGGAACAGGGAAAAGATACGCAGTATTTT. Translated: CASSIKEQGKDTQYF.

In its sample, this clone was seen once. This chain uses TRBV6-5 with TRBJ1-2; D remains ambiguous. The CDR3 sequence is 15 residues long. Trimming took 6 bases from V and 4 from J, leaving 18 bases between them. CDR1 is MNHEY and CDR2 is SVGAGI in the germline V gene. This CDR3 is CASSLFGAGSYGYTF. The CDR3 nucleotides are TGTGCCAGCAGCTTATTTGGTGCGGGTTCCTATGGCTACACCTTC.

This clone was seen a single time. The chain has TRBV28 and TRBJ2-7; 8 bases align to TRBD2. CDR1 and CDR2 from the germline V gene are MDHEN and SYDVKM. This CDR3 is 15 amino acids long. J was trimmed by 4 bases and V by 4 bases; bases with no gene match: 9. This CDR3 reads CASSSGAGVVYEQYF. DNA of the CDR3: TGTGCCAGCAGTTCAGGAGCGGGAGTAGTGTACGAGCAGTACTTC.

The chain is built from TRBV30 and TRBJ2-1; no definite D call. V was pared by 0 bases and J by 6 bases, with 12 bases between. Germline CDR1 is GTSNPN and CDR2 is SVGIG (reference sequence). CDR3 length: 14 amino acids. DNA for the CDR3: TGTGCCTGGAGTGTCTGGGCTGCTACCAATGAGCAGTTCTTC. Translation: CAWSVWAATNEQFF.

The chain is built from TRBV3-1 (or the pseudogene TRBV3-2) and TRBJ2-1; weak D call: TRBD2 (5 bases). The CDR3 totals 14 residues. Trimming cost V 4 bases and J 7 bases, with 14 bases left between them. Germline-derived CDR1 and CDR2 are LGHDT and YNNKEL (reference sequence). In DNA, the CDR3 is TGTGCCAGCAGCCTACTCGGGGTACGGAATGAGCAGTTCTTC. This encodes CASSLLGVRNEQFF.

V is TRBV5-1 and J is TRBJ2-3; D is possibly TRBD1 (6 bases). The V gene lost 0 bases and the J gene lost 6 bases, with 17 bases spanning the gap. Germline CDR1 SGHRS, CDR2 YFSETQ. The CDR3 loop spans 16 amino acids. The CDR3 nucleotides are TGCGCCAGCAGCTTGGCAGCGAAGGGGGAATTGGATACGCAGTATTTT. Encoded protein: CASSLAAKGELDTQYF.

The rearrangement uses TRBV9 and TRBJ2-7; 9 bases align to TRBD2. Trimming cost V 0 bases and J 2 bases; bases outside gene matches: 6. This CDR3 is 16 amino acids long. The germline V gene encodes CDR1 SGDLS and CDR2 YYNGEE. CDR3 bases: TGTGCCAGCAGCGTAGGGGCGGGGGGGCCCCCCTACGAGCAGTACTTC. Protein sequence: CASSVGAGGPPYEQYF.

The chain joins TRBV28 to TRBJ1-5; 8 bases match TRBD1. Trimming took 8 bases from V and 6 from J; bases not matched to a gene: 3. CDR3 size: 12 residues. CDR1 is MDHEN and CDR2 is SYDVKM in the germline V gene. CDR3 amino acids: CASLTGGQPQHF. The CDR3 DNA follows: TGTGCCAGCTTAACAGGGGGTCAGCCCCAGCATTTT.

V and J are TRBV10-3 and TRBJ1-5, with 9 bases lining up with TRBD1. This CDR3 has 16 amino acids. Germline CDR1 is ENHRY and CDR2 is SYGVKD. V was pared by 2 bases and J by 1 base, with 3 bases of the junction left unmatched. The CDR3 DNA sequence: TGTGCCATCAGTGAGGGGACAGGGACCAGCAATCAGCCCCAGCATTTT. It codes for CAISEGTGTSNQPQHF.

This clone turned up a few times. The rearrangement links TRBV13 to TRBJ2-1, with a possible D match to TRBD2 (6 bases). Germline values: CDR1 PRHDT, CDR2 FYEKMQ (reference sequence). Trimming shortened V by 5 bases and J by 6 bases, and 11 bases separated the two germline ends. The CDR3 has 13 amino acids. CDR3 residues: CASSREQGNEQFF. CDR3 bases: TGTGCCAGCAGCCGGGAGCAGGGCAATGAGCAGTTCTTC.